The subject of this entry is one T cell receptor (beta chain). Its specificity is not known. The trim removed 2 bases at V and 3 bases at J, leaving 0 bases unmatched. CDR3 size: 13 residues. Germline V gene data show CDR1 as LNHNV and CDR2 as YYDKDF (reference sequence). The data originate from a study of T cell responses to AZD1222 COVID-19 vaccine. Broader study findings: Repertoire sampling happened only post peak T cell response.

This table comes from immunoSEQ multiplex PCR, and its TCRdb copy is limited to in-frame clones, with some not included. The data show about 29,000 clones, roughly 93% seen once. J is TRBJ1-1 and V is TRBV15, with 7 bases that match TRBD1. The source of this sequence is an adult in good health. The sample was peripheral blood, taken on day 0 of AZD1222 vaccination. CDR3 nucleotides: TGTGCCACCAGCAGAACAGGGGACACTGAAGCTTTCTTT. Amino acid sequence: CATSRTGDTEAFF.